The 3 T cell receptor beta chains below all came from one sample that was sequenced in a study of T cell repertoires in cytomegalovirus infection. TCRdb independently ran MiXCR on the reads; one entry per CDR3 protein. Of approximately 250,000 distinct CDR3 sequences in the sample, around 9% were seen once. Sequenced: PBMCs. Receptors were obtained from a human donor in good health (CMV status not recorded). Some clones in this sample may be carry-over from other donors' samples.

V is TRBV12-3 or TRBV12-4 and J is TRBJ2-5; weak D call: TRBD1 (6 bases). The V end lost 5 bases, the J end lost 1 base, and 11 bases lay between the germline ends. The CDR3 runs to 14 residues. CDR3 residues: CASSAGTLQETQYF. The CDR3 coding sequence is TGTGCCAGCAGTGCAGGGACACTCCAAGAGACCCAGTACTTC.

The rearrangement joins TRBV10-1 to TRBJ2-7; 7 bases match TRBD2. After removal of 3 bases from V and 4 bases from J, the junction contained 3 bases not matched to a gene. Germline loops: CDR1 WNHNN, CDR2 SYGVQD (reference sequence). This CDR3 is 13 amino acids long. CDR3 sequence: CASSDASGYEQYF. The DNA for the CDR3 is TGCGCCAGCAGTGATGCTAGCGGATACGAGCAGTACTTC.

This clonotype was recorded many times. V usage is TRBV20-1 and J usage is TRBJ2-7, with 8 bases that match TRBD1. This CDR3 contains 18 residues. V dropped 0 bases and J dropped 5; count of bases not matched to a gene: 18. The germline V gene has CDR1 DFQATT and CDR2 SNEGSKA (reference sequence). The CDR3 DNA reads TGCAGTGCTAGAGAGTCGGCAGGGGGCTTGGGGGCTATCAACGAGCAGTACTTC. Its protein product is CSARESAGGLGAINEQYF.